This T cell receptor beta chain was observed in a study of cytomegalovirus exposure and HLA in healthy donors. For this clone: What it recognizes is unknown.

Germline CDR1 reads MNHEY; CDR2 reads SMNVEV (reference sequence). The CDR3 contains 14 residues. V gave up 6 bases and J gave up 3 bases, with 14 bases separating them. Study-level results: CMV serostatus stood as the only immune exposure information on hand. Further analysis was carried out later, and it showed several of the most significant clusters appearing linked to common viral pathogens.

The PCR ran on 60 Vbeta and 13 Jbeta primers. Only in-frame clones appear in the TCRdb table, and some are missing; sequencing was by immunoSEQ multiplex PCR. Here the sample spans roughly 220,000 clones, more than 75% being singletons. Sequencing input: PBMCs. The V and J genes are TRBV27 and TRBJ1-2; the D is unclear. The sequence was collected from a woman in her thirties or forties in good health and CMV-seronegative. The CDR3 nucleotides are TGTGCCAGCAGATCTCTCGGGTCTTACTATGGCTACACCTTC. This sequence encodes CASRSLGSYYGYTF.